This T cell receptor beta chain was documented in a study of T cells after yellow fever vaccination. Study observations and caveats: In post-booster samples, most primary-vaccination clones reappeared (roughly 96% CD4, 75% to 90% CD8).

Germline assignment: CDR1 LNHDA and CDR2 SQIVND (reference sequence). There are 13 residues in the CDR3. V was cut by 1 base and J by 3 bases, with 4 bases left in between. TCRdb reprocessed the 5' RACE reads via MiXCR and lists one record per CDR3 protein. The data contain about 330,000 distinct CDR3 sequences, roughly 7.5% of them seen just once; the ten biggest clones take up approximately 16%. This clonotype occurred a few times. Its antigen is undetermined. This sequence joins TRBV19 and TRBJ1-5; D call uncertain. The source is a man between 18 and 29 years old who received the YFV17D yellow fever vaccine. This specimen consisted of PBMCs, obtained roughly 47 days after the first yellow fever vaccination. CDR3 sequence: CASSIGDNQPQHF. The CDR3 region has the DNA TGTGCCAGTAGTATAGGGGACAATCAGCCCCAGCATTTT. Filled out from reference TRBV19 and TRBJ1-5, the complete variable domain reads DGGITQSPKYLFRKEGQNVTLSCEQNLNHDAMYWYRQDPGQGLRLIYYSQIVNDFQKGDIAEGYSVSREKKESFPLTVTSAQKNPTAFYLCASSIGDNQPQHFGDGTRLSIL.